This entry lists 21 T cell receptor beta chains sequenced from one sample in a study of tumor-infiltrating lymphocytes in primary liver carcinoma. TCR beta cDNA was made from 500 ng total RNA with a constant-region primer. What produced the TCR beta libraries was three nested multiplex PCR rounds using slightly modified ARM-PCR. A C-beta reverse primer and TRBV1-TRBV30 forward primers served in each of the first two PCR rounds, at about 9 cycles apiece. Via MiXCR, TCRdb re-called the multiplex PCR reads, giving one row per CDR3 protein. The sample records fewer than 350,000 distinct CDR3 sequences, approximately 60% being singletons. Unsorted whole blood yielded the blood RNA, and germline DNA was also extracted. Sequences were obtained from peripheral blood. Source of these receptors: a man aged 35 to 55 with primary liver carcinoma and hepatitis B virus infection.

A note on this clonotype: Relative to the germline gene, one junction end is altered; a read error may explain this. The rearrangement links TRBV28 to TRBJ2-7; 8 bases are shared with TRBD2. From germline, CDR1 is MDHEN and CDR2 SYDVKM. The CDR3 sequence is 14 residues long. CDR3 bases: TGTGACAGCAGTCTCGGGAGGGCTCGGTCTGAGCAGTACTTC. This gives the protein CDSSLGRARSEQYF.

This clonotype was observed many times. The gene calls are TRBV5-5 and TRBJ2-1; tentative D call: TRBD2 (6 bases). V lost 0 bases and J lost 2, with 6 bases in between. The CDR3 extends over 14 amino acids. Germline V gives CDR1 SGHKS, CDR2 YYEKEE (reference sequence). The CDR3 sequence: CASSLGGAYNEQFF. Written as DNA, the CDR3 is TGTGCCAGCAGCTTGGGGGGGGCCTACAATGAGCAGTTCTTC.

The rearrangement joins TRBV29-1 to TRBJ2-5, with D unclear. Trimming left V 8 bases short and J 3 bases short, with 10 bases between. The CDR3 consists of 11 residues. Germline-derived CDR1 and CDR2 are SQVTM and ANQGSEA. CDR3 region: CSFPREETQYF. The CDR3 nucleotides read TGCAGCTTTCCACGCGAAGAGACCCAGTACTTC. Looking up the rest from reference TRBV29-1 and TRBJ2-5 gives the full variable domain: SAVISQKPSRDICQRGTSLTIQCQVDSQVTMMFWYRQQPGQSLTLIATANQGSEATYESGFVIDKFPISRPNLTFSTLTVSNMSPEDSSIYLCSFPREETQYFGPGTRLLVL.

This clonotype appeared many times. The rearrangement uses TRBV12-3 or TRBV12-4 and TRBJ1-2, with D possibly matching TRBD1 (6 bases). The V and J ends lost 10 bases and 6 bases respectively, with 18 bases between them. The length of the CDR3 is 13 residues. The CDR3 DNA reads TGTGCCACCACGTCCCAGGGGAGGGATGGCTACACCTTC. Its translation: CATTSQGRDGYTF.

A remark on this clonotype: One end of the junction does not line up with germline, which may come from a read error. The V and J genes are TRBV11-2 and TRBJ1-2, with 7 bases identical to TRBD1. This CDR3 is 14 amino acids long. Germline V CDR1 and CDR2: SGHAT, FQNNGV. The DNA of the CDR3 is TGTACCAGCAGCTCTCCGGGACAGCCCTATGGCTACACCTTC. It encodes CTSSSPGQPYGYTF.

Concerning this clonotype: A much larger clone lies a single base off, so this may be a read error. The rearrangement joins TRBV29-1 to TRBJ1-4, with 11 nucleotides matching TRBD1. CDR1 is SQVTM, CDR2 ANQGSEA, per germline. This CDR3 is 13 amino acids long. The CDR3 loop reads CNVRTGGDEKLFF. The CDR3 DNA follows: TGCAACGTACGGACAGGGGGCGACGAAAAACTGTTTTTT.

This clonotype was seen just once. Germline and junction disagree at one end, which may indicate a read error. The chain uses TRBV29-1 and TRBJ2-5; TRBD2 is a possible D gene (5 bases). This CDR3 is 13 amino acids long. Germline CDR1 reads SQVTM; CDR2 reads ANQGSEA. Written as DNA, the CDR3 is TGCAGCTCATCAGCGGAGGACCAAGAGACCCACTACTTC. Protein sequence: CSSSAEDQETHYF. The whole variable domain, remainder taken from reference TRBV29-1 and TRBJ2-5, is SAVISQKPSRDICQRGTSLTIQCQVDSQVTMMFWYRQQPGQSLTLIATANQGSEATYESGFVIDKFPISRPNLTFSTLTVSNMSPEDSSIYLCSSSAEDQETHYFGPGTRLLVL.

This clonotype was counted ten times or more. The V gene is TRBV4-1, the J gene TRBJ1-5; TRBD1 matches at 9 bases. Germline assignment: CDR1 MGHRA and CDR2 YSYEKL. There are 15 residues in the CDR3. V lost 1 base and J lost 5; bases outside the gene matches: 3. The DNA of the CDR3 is TGCGCCAGCAGCCAAGCGGGACAGGGCGATCAGCCCCAGCATTTT. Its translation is CASSQAGQGDQPQHF.

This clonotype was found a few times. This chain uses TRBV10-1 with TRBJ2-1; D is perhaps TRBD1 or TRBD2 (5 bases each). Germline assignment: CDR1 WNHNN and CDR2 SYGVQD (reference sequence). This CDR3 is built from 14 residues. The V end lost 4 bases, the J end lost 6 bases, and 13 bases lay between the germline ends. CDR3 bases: TGCGCCAGCAGTGCTGGGGGTGTGGGCAATGAGCAGTTCTTC. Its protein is CASSAGGVGNEQFF.

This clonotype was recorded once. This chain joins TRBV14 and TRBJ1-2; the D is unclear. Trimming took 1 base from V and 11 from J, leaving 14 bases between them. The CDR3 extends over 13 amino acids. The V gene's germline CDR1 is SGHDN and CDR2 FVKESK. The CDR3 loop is CASSQGLESGYTF. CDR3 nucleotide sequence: TGTGCCAGCAGCCAAGGTTTGGAGTCAGGTTACACCTTC.

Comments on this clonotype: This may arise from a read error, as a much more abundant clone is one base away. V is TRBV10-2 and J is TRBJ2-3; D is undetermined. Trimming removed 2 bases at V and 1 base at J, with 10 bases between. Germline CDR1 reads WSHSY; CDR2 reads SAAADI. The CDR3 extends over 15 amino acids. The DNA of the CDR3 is TGCGCCAGCAGTGAGCCCCGCACAGGCACAGATACGCAGTATTTT. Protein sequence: CASSEPRTGTDTQYF.

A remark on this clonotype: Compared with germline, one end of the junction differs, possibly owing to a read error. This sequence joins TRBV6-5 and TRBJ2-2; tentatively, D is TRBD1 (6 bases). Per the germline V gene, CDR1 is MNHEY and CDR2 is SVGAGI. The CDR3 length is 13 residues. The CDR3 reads CGSKQGLTGELFF. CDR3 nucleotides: TGTGGCAGCAAACAGGGTTTGACCGGGGAGCTGTTTTTT.

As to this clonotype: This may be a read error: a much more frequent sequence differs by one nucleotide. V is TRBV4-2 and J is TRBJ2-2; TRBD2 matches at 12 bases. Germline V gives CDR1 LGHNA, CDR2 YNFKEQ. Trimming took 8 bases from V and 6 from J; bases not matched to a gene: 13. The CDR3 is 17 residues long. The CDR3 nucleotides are TGTGCCAGCCAAGGGACTAGCGGGTGTATGGGGGCCGGGGAGCTGTTTTTT. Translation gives CASQGTSGCMGAGELFF.

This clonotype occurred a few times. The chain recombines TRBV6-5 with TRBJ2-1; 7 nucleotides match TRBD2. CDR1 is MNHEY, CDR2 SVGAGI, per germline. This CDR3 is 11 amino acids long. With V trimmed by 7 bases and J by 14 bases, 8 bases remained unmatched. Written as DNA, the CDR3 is TGTGCCAGCATTGCGAAGCGGGACGAGTTCTTC. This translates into CASIAKRDEFF.

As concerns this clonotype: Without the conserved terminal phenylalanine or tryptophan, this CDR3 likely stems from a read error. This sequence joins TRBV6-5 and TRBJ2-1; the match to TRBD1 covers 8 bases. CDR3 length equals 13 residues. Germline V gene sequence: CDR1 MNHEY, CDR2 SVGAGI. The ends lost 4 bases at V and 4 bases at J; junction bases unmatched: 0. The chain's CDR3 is CASSWTGYNEQFL. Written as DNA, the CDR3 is TGTGCCAGCAGTTGGACAGGGTACAATGAGCAGTTCCTC.

This chain's CDR3 is CASSYFGGGITEAFF. CDR3 sequence (DNA): TGTGCCAGCAGTTATTTCGGGGGCGGCATCACTGAAGCTTTCTTT. The gene calls are TRBV6-5 and TRBJ1-1, with D possibly matching TRBD1 (6 bases). The CDR3 is 15 residues long. V was trimmed by 3 bases and J by 4 bases, leaving 15 bases between them. Germline V lookup: CDR1 MNHEY, CDR2 SVGAGI.

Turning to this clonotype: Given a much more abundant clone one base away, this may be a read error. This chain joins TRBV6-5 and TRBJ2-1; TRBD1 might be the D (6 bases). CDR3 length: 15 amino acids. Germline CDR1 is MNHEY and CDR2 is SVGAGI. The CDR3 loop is CACSPSDSRVYEQFF. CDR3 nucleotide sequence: TGTGCCTGCAGTCCTTCGGACAGCAGGGTCTATGAGCAGTTCTTC.

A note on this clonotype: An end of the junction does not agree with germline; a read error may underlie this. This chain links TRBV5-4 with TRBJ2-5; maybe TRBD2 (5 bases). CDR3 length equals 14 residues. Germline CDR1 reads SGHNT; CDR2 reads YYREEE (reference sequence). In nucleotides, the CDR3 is TGTGCCAGCAGCTTGCAATACGGAGCGGAGATCCAGTACTTC. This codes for CASSLQYGAEIQYF.

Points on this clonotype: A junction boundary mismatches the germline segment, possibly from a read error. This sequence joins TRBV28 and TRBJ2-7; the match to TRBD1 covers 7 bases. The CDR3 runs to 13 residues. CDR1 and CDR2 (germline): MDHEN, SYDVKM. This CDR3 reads CASTLQGPHGQYF. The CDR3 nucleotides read TGTGCGAGCACCCTACAGGGGCCGCACGGGCAGTACTTC.

In DNA, the CDR3 is TGTGCCAGCAGCCCGGCGGGACAGATATACAATGAGCAGTTCTTC. Residues: CASSPAGQIYNEQFF. This chain links TRBV5-4 with TRBJ2-1; D is possibly TRBD1 (7 bases). From germline, CDR1 is SGHNT and CDR2 YYREEE (reference sequence). With 4 bases removed from V and 4 bases from J, the gap between germline ends came to 15 bases. This CDR3 is built from 15 residues.

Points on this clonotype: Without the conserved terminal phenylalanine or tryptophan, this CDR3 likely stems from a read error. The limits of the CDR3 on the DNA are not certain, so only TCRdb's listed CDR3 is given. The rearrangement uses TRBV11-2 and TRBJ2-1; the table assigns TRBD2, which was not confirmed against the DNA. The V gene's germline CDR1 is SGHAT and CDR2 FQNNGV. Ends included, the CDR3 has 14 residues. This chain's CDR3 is CASSLVSGLNEQFS.